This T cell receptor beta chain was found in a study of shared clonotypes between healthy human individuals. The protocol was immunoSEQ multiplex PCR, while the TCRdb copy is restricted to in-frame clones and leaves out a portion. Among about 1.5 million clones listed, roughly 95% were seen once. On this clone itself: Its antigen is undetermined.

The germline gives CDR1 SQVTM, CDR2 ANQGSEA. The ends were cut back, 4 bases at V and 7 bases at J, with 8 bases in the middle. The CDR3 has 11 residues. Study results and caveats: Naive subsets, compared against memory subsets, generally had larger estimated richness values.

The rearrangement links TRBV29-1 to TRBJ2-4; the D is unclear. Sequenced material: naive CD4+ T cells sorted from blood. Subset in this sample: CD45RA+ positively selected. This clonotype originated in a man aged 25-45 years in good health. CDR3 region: CSVGVTNIQYF. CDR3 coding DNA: TGCAGCGTTGGAGTAACGAACATTCAGTACTTC. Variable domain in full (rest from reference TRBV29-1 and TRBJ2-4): SAVISQKPSRDICQRGTSLTIQCQVDSQVTMMFWYRQQPGQSLTLIATANQGSEATYESGFVIDKFPISRPNLTFSTLTVSNMSPEDSSIYLCSVGVTNIQYFGAGTRLSVL.